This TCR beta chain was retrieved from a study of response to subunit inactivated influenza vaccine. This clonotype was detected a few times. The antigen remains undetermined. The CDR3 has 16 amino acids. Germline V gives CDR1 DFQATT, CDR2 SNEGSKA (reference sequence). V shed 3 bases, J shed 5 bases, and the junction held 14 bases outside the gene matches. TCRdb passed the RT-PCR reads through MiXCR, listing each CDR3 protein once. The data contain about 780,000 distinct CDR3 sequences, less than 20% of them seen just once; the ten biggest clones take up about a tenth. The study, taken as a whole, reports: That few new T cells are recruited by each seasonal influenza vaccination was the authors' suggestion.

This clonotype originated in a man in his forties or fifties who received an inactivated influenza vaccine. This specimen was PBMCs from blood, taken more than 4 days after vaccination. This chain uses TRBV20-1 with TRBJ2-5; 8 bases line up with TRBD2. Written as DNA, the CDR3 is TGCAGTGCTAGCCCCAACGGACTAGCCGGTTATGAGACCCAGTACTTC. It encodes CSASPNGLAGYETQYF.